This TCR beta chain was sequenced during a study of T cell repertoires in cytomegalovirus infection (dated by TCRdb to the late 2010s). For the study in its entirety: Peptide stimulations targeted recently identified HLA-C-restricted CMV epitopes, whose presentation resists viral immunomodulation, together with well-studied HLA-B-restricted epitopes. Donor HLA type was relevant to the analysis, as public TCR beta signatures indicated carriage of CMV infection together with the matching HLA type. What the research found in general, with its limitations: Carriers of CMV infection plus the relevant HLA type were discriminated by the cumulative frequency of public TCR beta family members in the study cohort and in an independent roughly 370-donor cohort. The ex vivo response was dominated by HLA-C-restricted CMV-specific TCR beta clonotypes, which also provided the single most frequent clonotype in two of eight donors.

The CDR3 goes from the cysteine to the phenylalanine over 15 residues. The sequence is cut down to CDR3 DNA, 45 bases in frame from base 1. The germline V gene (reference sequence) specifies MNHNY as CDR1 and SVGAGI as CDR2. V gives up 6 bases and J gives up 4 bases, and the segment between their germline ends measures 18 bases. This sample's treatment or condition label indicates: in vitro stimulation with specific CMV peptide epitopes to enrich CMV-specific T cells. A remark on this clonotype: The antigen it recognizes is unknown. No qualities accompany the bases; no much larger clone lies one base away.

The data were produced on an Illumina HiSeq 1500. TCRdb reworked the public reads: Q25 trimming with fastp, MiXCR clone assembly, productive beta chains retained. CDR3 protein duplicates are merged, each entry listing the most common genes and DNA. The sample profile shows hundreds of thousands of distinct CDR3 sequences; 30% to 40% of them were found once. The ten top clones hold 11% to 15% of the sample. This chain is built from TRBV6-6 and TRBJ1-1; TRBD1 is possibly the D segment (5 matching bases). The sequence came from a human donor in good health (CMV status not recorded). Some clones in this sample may be carry-over from other donors' samples. The sample was cultured CD8+ T cells from PBMCs, taken from culture after CMV antigen stimulation. The CDR3 reads CASRPPGGASTEAFF. The bases are TGTGCCAGCAGACCCCCGGGTGGGGCATCCACTGAAGCTTTCTTT.